Below, one TCR beta chain is given with its context. Its antigen is as yet unknown. The data are from a study of shared clonotypes between healthy human individuals. It was CD45RO-negative cells, positively selected for CCR7, that made up naive CD8 cells, with terminally differentiated effector memory CD45RA+ cells excluded. Study-wide findings and caveats: Generation probability values for non-shared clonotypes were lower than those for clonotypes shared by all four donors.

The CDR3 runs to 12 residues. Germline CDR1 is SGDLS and CDR2 is YYNGEE. V was cut by 5 bases and J by 2 bases, with 8 bases left in between. TCRdb's table, derived via immunoSEQ multiplex PCR, lists solely in-frame clones and lacks some. The table lists some 600,000 clones, approximately 96% of them singletons. The receptor was derived from a woman in her thirties in good health. Sequencing used naive CD8+ T cells sorted from blood. V gene TRBV9 combines with J gene TRBJ2-7; maybe TRBD1 (6 bases). The CDR3 DNA reads as TGTGCCAGCAGTGGGGACACCTACGAGCAGTACTTC. As protein: CASSGDTYEQYF.